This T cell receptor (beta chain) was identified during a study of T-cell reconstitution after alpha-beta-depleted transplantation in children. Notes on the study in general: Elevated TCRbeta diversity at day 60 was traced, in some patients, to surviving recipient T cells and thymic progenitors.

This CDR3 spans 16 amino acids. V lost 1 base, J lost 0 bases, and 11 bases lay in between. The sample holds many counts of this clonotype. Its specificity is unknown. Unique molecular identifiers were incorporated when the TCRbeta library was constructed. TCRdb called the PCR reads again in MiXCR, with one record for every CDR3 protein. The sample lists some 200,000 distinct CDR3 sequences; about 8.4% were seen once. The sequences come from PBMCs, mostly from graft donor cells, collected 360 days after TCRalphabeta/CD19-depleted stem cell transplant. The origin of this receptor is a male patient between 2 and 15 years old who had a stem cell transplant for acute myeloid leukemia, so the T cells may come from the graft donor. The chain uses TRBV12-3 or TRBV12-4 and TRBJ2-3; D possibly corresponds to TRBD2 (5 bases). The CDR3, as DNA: TGTGCCAGCAGTTTAGGAGCGGCCCTTAGCACAGATACGCAGTATTTT. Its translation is CASSLGAALSTDTQYF.